This T cell receptor (beta chain) was profiled in a study of CD8 T cells in ankylosing spondylitis. Study-level points and caveats: Significant enrichment of disease-linked clones was reportedly seen in matched ankylosing spondylitis synovial fluid. Several highly homologous variants made up a TCR beta motif, and this motif appeared characteristic of ankylosing spondylitis blood.

Researchers built TCR beta libraries using quantitative 5'-RACE with molecular barcodes. One entry per CDR3 protein, called by TCRdb with MiXCR from the 5' RACE reads. Among more than 250,000 distinct CDR3 sequences, 7% to 9% were seen once, and the ten largest hold 13% to 15%. J was trimmed by 3 bases and V by 1 base; bases with no gene match: 4. Per the germline V gene, CDR1 is SGHKS and CDR2 is YYEKEE (reference sequence). This CDR3 comprises 15 residues. In this sample, this clonotype turned up a few times. Its cognate antigen is unknown. The genes are TRBV5-5 and TRBJ1-5, with TRBD1 matching 7 bases. The sequence derives from a male donor with ankylosing spondylitis. The sequenced material came from blood, either unsorted or a sorted T cell fraction (not recorded which). This chain's CDR3 is CASSLLGGSNQPQHF. CDR3 nucleotide sequence: TGTGCCAGCAGCTTGCTAGGGGGCTCCAATCAGCCCCAGCATTTT.